The 23 T cell receptor beta chains below come from one sample, sequenced in a study of shared clonotypes between healthy human individuals. TCRdb's table, derived via immunoSEQ multiplex PCR, lists solely in-frame clones and lacks some. The sample contains approximately 740,000 clones, more than 85% of which appear only once. CD45RO-negative CD8 cells positively selected for CCR7 made up the naive population, which excluded terminally differentiated effector memory CD45RA+ cells. Sequencing used naive CD8+ T cells sorted from blood. These receptors were taken from a man in his thirties or forties in good health.

The V call is TRBV28, the J call TRBJ2-2, with D uncertain. The germline V gene encodes CDR1 MDHEN and CDR2 SYDVKM. This CDR3 region has 16 residues. Trimming removed 3 bases from V and 0 bases from J, with 11 bases in between. Here the CDR3 DNA reads TGTGCCAGCAGTTTGTATTGGAGTGCGAACACCGGGGAGCTGTTTTTT. Residues: CASSLYWSANTGELFF.

The rearrangement uses TRBV27 and TRBJ2-3; TRBD1 might be the D (6 bases). CDR1 is MNHEY, CDR2 SMNVEV, per germline (reference sequence). The CDR3 runs 15 residues. The V end was cut by 6 bases, the J end by 6 bases, with 19 bases between. The CDR3 is CASSSLAITGDTQYF. For the CDR3, the DNA is TGTGCCAGCAGCTCTCTGGCTATCACAGGGGATACGCAGTATTTT.

The chain combines TRBV28 with TRBJ2-5; perhaps TRBD1 as D (6 bases). CDR1 and CDR2 from the germline V gene are MDHEN and SYDVKM. The length of the CDR3 is 13 residues. V was clipped by 7 bases and J by 5 bases, with 14 bases between them. CDR3 amino acids: CASIDRSRETQYF. The CDR3 region has the DNA TGTGCCAGCATCGACAGGTCCAGGGAGACCCAGTACTTC.

This chain joins TRBV6-1 and TRBJ2-7, with D possibly matching TRBD2 (7 bases). This CDR3 is built from 11 residues. Germline V gene data show CDR1 as MNHNS and CDR2 as SASEGT. The CDR3 bases are TGTGCGTACCGGGGGGCGTACGAGCAGTACTTC. Encoded protein: CAYRGAYEQYF.

The rearrangement uses TRBV11-2 and TRBJ2-1; unclear D gene. From germline, CDR1 is SGHAT and CDR2 FQNNGV. The V end was cut by 7 bases, the J end by 6 bases, with 4 bases between. This CDR3 is built from 10 residues. CDR3 sequence (DNA): TGTGCCAGCAATGGCAATGAGCAGTTCTTC. It yields the protein CASNGNEQFF.

To note about this clone: This sample also contains other DNA sequences that code for the same CDR3. J is TRBJ1-1 and V is TRBV18, with D maybe TRBD1 (5 bases). Germline CDR1 KGHSH, CDR2 LQKENI. This CDR3 is 11 amino acids long. V lost 3 bases to trimming and J lost 6 bases, with 5 bases between them. CDR3 protein: CASSPGAEAFF. As DNA, the CDR3 is TGTGCCAGCTCACCGGGGGCTGAAGCTTTCTTT.

By share, this clone ranks as medium-sized. V gene TRBV9 combines with J gene TRBJ2-7; 11 bases are a match to TRBD2. The CDR3 is 14 residues long. Trimming cost V 5 bases and J 0 bases; bases outside gene matches: 1. Germline-derived CDR1 and CDR2 are SGDLS and YYNGEE. CDR3 sequence: CASSSGRDSYEQYF. The CDR3 DNA reads as TGTGCCAGCAGTAGCGGGAGGGACTCCTACGAGCAGTACTTC.

V usage is TRBV5-8 and J usage is TRBJ1-5, with TRBD1 as a possible D gene (6 bases). This CDR3 is 15 amino acids long. V lost 0 bases and J lost 5, with 12 bases in between. CDR1 is SGHTS, CDR2 YDEGEE, per germline. CDR3 sequence: CASSLEQGNHQPQHF. The CDR3 DNA reads as TGTGCCAGCAGCTTGGAACAGGGTAACCATCAGCCCCAGCATTTT.

This chain uses TRBV4-3 with TRBJ1-1, with unresolved D. The germline CDR1 and CDR2 sequences are LGHNA and YSLEER. V gave up 1 base and J gave up 3 bases, with 6 bases separating them. The CDR3 sequence is 13 residues long. CDR3 amino acids: CASSQVRDTEAFF. The DNA for the CDR3 is TGCGCCAGCAGCCAAGTCAGAGACACTGAAGCTTTCTTT.

This chain uses TRBV27 with TRBJ2-1; 9 positions agree with TRBD2. This CDR3 has 16 residues. From germline, CDR1 is MNHEY and CDR2 SMNVEV (reference sequence). J lost 7 bases, V lost 5 bases, and 12 bases had no gene match. The CDR3 DNA sequence: TGTGCCAGCAGTACCGTAGCGGGAGAAGTGGGAAATGAGCAGTTCTTC. Translating it yields CASSTVAGEVGNEQFF.

The chain combines TRBV27 with TRBJ2-2, with D uncertain. CDR1 is MNHEY and CDR2 is SMNVEV in the germline V gene (reference sequence). Trimming took off 5 bases at V and 3 bases at J, with 7 bases between the two ends. The CDR3 contains 13 residues. CDR3 loop: CASSPEYTGELFF. The CDR3 nucleotides read TGTGCCAGCAGTCCCGAATACACCGGGGAGCTGTTTTTT.

About this clone itself: The junction departs from germline at one end; a sequencing error may be responsible. The chain is built from TRBV7-9 and TRBJ2-2; D is perhaps TRBD2 (6 bases). CDR3 size: 17 residues. CDR1 is SEHNR and CDR2 is FQNEAQ in the germline V gene (reference sequence). In DNA, the CDR3 is TGTACCAGCAGCTTACCGTCAACTAGCTTGAACACCGGGGAGCTGTTTTTT. Translated: CTSSLPSTSLNTGELFF.

This clone appeared once. The chain carries TRBV6-6 and TRBJ2-1; the D gene is possibly TRBD2 (6 bases). V was trimmed by 8 bases and J by 8 bases, leaving 19 bases between them. This CDR3 region has 14 residues. In germline, CDR1 is MNHNY, CDR2 SVGAGI (reference sequence). The CDR3 is CASCRAMRGDEQFF. CDR3 DNA: TGTGCCAGCTGCCGGGCCATGCGGGGTGATGAGCAGTTCTTC.

The genes are TRBV28 and TRBJ2-7; D ambiguous. The CDR3 is made up of 13 amino acids. V lost 2 bases and J 5 bases, leaving 10 bases between the germline ends. Per germline, CDR1 MDHEN and CDR2 SYDVKM. CDR3 residues: CASSLSVFNEQYF. In nucleotides, the CDR3 is TGTGCCAGCAGTTTAAGCGTCTTCAACGAGCAGTACTTC. Together with reference TRBV28 and TRBJ2-7, the CDR3 gives the full variable domain: DVKVTQSSRYLVKRTGEKVFLECVQDMDHENMFWYRQDPGLGLRLIYFSYDVKMKEKGDIPEGYSVSREKKERFSLILESASTNQTSMYLCASSLSVFNEQYFGPGTRLTVT.

This chain uses TRBV7-8 with TRBJ2-5; TRBD2 matches at 7 bases. CDR1 is SGHVS, CDR2 FQNEAQ, per germline. The length of the CDR3 is 15 residues. The trim removed 0 bases at V and 5 bases at J, leaving 6 bases unmatched. In DNA, the CDR3 is TGTGCCAGCAGCTTAGCGGGGGGGAAGGTGGAGACCCAGTACTTC. This gives the protein CASSLAGGKVETQYF.

A remark on this clone: This sample also contains other DNA sequences that code for the same CDR3. The V and J genes are TRBV29-1 and TRBJ2-7, with 8 positions matching TRBD1. Germline CDR1 is SQVTM and CDR2 is ANQGSEA. With V trimmed by 1 base and J by 2 bases, 1 base remained unmatched. CDR3 length: 13 residues. The CDR3 DNA follows: TGCAGCGTTGAAGGACAGGGGACCTACGAGCAGTACTTC. This gives the protein CSVEGQGTYEQYF.

This sequence joins TRBV7-9 and TRBJ2-6; no clear D gene. The germline V and J ends were trimmed by 5 bases and 0 bases, with 8 bases remaining between them. From germline, CDR1 is SEHNR and CDR2 FQNEAQ (reference sequence). The CDR3 has 15 residues. CDR3 sequence (DNA): TGTGCCAGCAGCCTAACGAACTCTGGGGCCAACGTCCTGACTTTC. This gives the protein CASSLTNSGANVLTF.

This clone was recorded once. The rearrangement uses TRBV13 and TRBJ2-1; D gene unclear. This CDR3 contains 13 residues. Germline CDR1 is PRHDT and CDR2 is FYEKMQ (reference sequence). The V end lost 0 bases, the J end lost 10 bases, and 10 bases lay between the germline ends. As DNA, the CDR3 is TGTGCCAGCAGCTTAGGGAAGCATCCCGAGCAGTTCTTC. Translating gives CASSLGKHPEQFF.

This clone was recorded once. The J gene is TRBJ2-7, the V gene TRBV27; 8 bases agree with TRBD1. The junction had 9 bases not matched to a gene; V was cut back by 6 bases and J by 5 bases. The CDR3 consists of 14 residues. Germline CDR1 MNHEY, CDR2 SMNVEV (reference sequence). The CDR3 loop reads CASRFVDRVDEQYF. CDR3 DNA: TGTGCCAGCAGGTTCGTGGACAGGGTTGACGAGCAGTACTTC.

J is TRBJ1-5 and V is TRBV6-1; D gene ambiguous. CDR1 and CDR2 (germline): MNHNS, SASEGT. Trimming left V 0 bases short and J 5 bases short, with 14 bases between. The CDR3 runs 16 residues. CDR3 amino acids: CASSEATPLSYQPQHF. As DNA, the CDR3 is TGTGCCAGCAGTGAAGCGACACCCCTCAGCTATCAGCCCCAGCATTTT.

The chain employs TRBV7-9 and TRBJ2-2; D possibly corresponds to TRBD1 (5 bases). CDR3 size: 15 residues. The germline V gene has CDR1 SEHNR and CDR2 FQNEAQ (reference sequence). V was cut by 2 bases and J by 7 bases, with 14 bases left in between. The CDR3, as DNA: TGTGCCAGCAGCTTATTAGACAGTAACGACGGGGAGCTGTTTTTT. It translates to CASSLLDSNDGELFF.

V is TRBV10-3 and J is TRBJ2-5, with D unresolved. The CDR3 has 14 residues. Germline V gene lookup returns CDR1 ENHRY and CDR2 SYGVKD. Trimming cost V 2 bases and J 1 base, with 8 bases left between them. CDR3 amino acids: CAISESNAQETQYF. In DNA, the CDR3 is TGTGCCATCAGTGAGAGCAACGCCCAAGAGACCCAGTACTTC.

V and J are TRBV11-2 and TRBJ1-1; maybe TRBD1 (5 bases). The CDR3 covers 15 residues. The germline gives CDR1 SGHAT, CDR2 FQNNGV. V was clipped by 4 bases and J by 7 bases, with 19 bases between them. The CDR3 nucleotides read TGTGCCAGCAGCTCGATCACAGGCCGCGGCTATGAAGCTTTCTTT. Translated: CASSSITGRGYEAFF.